These 5 T cell receptor beta chains were all obtained from the same sample, sequenced in a study of vaccination effects on CD4 cells after COVID-19. Sequencing in the ViraFEST assay came after antigen-specific CD4+ T cells had been expanded with viral peptide pools, which were used to stimulate PBMC. Subsequent to a culture period of roughly 11 days, CD4+ T cells were isolated. Testing of the vaccine recipients showed negative nucleocapsid antibodies and no prior SARS-CoV-2 infection. Measured with immunoSEQ multiplex PCR; TCRdb has only the in-frame clones, and not every one. The repertoire has about 63,000 clones, less than 80% of them found once; the top ten carry less than 4%. Their antigen targets remain unknown. The sequencing here drew on CD4+ T cells from PBMCs cultured with HCoV-OC43 spike peptides, taken before COVID-19 vaccination. Sample subset: HCoV-OC43 spike overlapping peptide pool stimulation. Source of these receptors: a human donor who received a COVID-19 vaccine.

The V and J genes are TRBV19 and TRBJ1-6; D is perhaps TRBD1 (5 bases). V dropped 6 bases and J dropped 8 bases, with 17 bases sitting between them. Per germline, CDR1 LNHDA and CDR2 SQIVND (reference sequence). The CDR3 consists of 15 residues. CDR3 amino acids: CASSVRGSGDSPLHF. DNA for the CDR3: TGTGCCAGTAGCGTGAGGGGATCCGGGGATTCACCCCTCCACTTT.

The chain links TRBV5-4 to TRBJ1-1; 7 bases line up with TRBD1. The CDR3 totals 15 residues. Germline CDR1 is SGHNT and CDR2 is YYREEE (reference sequence). Losses at the gene ends were 3 bases for V and 1 base for J; bases not matched to a gene: 6. The CDR3 spells CASSSPGTANTEAFF. CDR3 DNA: TGTGCCAGCAGCTCACCCGGGACAGCGAACACTGAAGCTTTCTTT.

CDR3 residues: CASSLDFGGGQPQHF. CDR3 DNA: TGTGCCAGCAGCTTAGATTTTGGGGGTGGACAGCCCCAGCATTTT. The chain is built from TRBV7-2 and TRBJ1-5, with D perhaps matching TRBD1 (5 bases). Germline assignment: CDR1 SGHTA and CDR2 FQGNSA. V shed 1 base and J shed 7 bases, with 14 bases lying between them. The CDR3 is 15 residues long.

This sequence joins TRBV15 and TRBJ1-1; 7 positions match TRBD1. This CDR3 contains 19 residues. Germline lookup yields CDR1 LNHNV and CDR2 YYDKDF (reference sequence). With V trimmed by 8 bases and J by 6 bases, 27 bases remained unmatched. CDR3 residues: CATEPTGATTIKLNSEAFF. For the CDR3, the DNA is TGTGCCACCGAACCCACAGGGGCCACCACCATTAAGTTGAATTCTGAAGCTTTCTTT.

The chain carries TRBV5-1 and TRBJ2-1; no clear D. CDR3 length: 13 amino acids. Germline CDR1 is SGHRS and CDR2 is YFSETQ. V was pared by 5 bases and J by 7 bases, with 13 bases between. CDR3 in amino acids: CASSSQMVNEQFF. The CDR3 DNA sequence: TGCGCCAGCAGTAGTCAGATGGTGAATGAGCAGTTCTTC.